This entry lists 30 T cell receptor beta chains sequenced from one sample in a study of cytomegalovirus exposure and HLA in healthy donors. Generated by immunoSEQ multiplex PCR, the TCRdb table keeps only in-frame clones and is missing some. The sample has tens of thousands of clones, about nine tenths seen once. The sequencing sample was made of PBMCs. These receptors originate from a woman in her twenties or thirties in good health and CMV-seronegative.

A word on this clone: Other DNA sequences in this sample translate to the same CDR3. The rearrangement joins TRBV5-4 to TRBJ1-2, with D uncertain. The CDR3 has 14 residues. From germline, CDR1 is SGHNT and CDR2 YYREEE (reference sequence). Deletions cut 4 bases from V and 4 bases from J, with 14 bases between. CDR3 protein: CASSHTNQAYGYTF. The CDR3 DNA reads as TGTGCCAGCAGCCACACGAACCAGGCCTATGGCTACACCTTC.

The CDR3 is CASSSTPNTGELFF. CDR3 DNA: TGCGCCAGCAGCTCCACTCCGAACACCGGGGAGCTGTTTTTT. This chain joins TRBV5-1 and TRBJ2-2; no definite D call. Between the trimmed V and J ends, which lost 3 bases and 0 bases, there was a span of 6 bases. The germline V gene has CDR1 SGHRS and CDR2 YFSETQ. This CDR3 region has 14 residues.

The rearrangement joins TRBV19 to TRBJ2-7; 7 bases line up with TRBD2. Germline values: CDR1 LNHDA, CDR2 SQIVND (reference sequence). With 3 bases clipped from V and 5 bases from J, the junction kept 10 bases outside the gene matches. CDR3 length: 15 residues. The CDR3 reads CASSISLRETHEQYF. The CDR3 DNA is TGTGCCAGTAGTATTTCCCTGCGGGAGACCCACGAGCAGTACTTC.

The chain couples TRBV5-1 to TRBJ2-5; D gene uncertain. The length of the CDR3 is 14 residues. Looked up from germline, CDR1 is SGHRS and CDR2 is YFSETQ. The germline V and J ends were trimmed by 1 base and 4 bases, with 11 bases remaining between them. For the CDR3, the DNA is TGCGCCAGCAGCTTGACCGGAGCACGAGAGACCCAGTACTTC. Translated, it gives CASSLTGARETQYF.

CDR3 region: CASSVGLAGPYEQYF. In DNA form, the CDR3 reads TGTGCCAGCAGCGTGGGACTAGCGGGGCCCTACGAGCAGTACTTC. The chain employs TRBV9 and TRBJ2-7; 13 nucleotides line up with TRBD2. After removal of 2 bases from V and 2 bases from J, the junction contained 1 base not matched to a gene. The CDR3 contains 15 residues. The germline gives CDR1 SGDLS, CDR2 YYNGEE. The full variable domain, in which reference TRBV9 and TRBJ2-7 provide the parts outside the CDR3, is DSGVTQTPKHLITATGQRVTLRCSPRSGDLSVYWYQQSLDQGLQFLIQYYNGEERAKGNILERFSAQQFPDLHSELNLSSLELGDSALYFCASSVGLAGPYEQYFGPGTRLTVT.

This chain connects TRBV28 to TRBJ1-5; 8 bases agree with TRBD1. The CDR3 spans 15 residues. With 2 bases clipped from V and 3 bases from J, the junction kept 3 bases outside the gene matches. The germline V gene encodes CDR1 MDHEN and CDR2 SYDVKM. This CDR3 reads CASSLPDRANQPQHF. The CDR3 DNA reads as TGTGCCAGCAGTTTACCGGACAGGGCCAATCAGCCCCAGCATTTT.

The V call is TRBV18, the J call TRBJ2-5; D is undetermined. V was cut by 3 bases and J by 3 bases, with 8 bases left in between. There are 13 residues in the CDR3. Germline values: CDR1 KGHSH, CDR2 LQKENI. CDR3 coding DNA: TGTGCCAGCTCACCTGGCCTAGAAGAGACCCAGTACTTC. Amino acids: CASSPGLEETQYF.

This clone came up a few times. V gene TRBV14 combines with J gene TRBJ1-4; D is unresolved. V gave up 1 base and J gave up 8 bases, with 8 bases separating them. CDR3 length equals 13 residues. Per the germline V gene, CDR1 is SGHDN and CDR2 is FVKESK. The CDR3 is CASSQAVFEKLFF. Written as DNA, the CDR3 is TGTGCCAGCAGCCAAGCTGTTTTCGAAAAACTGTTTTTT.

The chain is built from TRBV5-1 and TRBJ2-6; no reliable D call. Trimming removed 0 bases at V and 3 bases at J, with 4 bases between. This CDR3 contains 14 residues. Germline CDR1 SGHRS, CDR2 YFSETQ. The CDR3 region has the DNA TGCGCCAGCAGCTTGGTTCTTGGGGCCAACGTCCTGACTTTC. It encodes CASSLVLGANVLTF. Full variable domain (remainder filled in from reference TRBV5-1 and TRBJ2-6): KAGVTQTPRYLIKTRGQQVTLSCSPISGHRSVSWYQQTPGQGLQFLFEYFSETQRNKGNFPGRFSGRQFSNSRSEMNVSTLELGDSALYLCASSLVLGANVLTFGAGSRLTVL.

The chain couples TRBV2 to TRBJ2-5, with 10 bases identical to TRBD2. V shed 6 bases and J 5 bases; nucleotides not matched to a gene: 9. Germline CDR1 reads SNHLY; CDR2 reads FYNNEI. This CDR3 comprises 15 residues. The CDR3 bases are TGTGCCAGCAGCAAAAACCTAGCGGGAGTTGAGACCCAGTACTTC. Protein sequence: CASSKNLAGVETQYF.

This clone was counted once. CDR3 sequence reads: CASSYSPAYNEQFF. CDR3 in DNA: TGTGCCAGCAGTTACTCCCCCGCCTACAATGAGCAGTTCTTC. The chain uses TRBV6-5 and TRBJ2-1; D ambiguous. The CDR3 is 14 residues long. Deletions cut 0 bases from V and 2 bases from J, with 5 bases between. The germline CDR1 and CDR2 sequences are MNHEY and SVGAGI.

The chain employs TRBV2 and TRBJ2-1, with 9 bases fitting TRBD1. Germline loops: CDR1 SNHLY, CDR2 FYNNEI. CDR3 length: 14 residues. Trimming took 7 bases from V and 5 from J; bases not matched to a gene: 6. CDR3 sequence (DNA): TGTGCCAGCACTGTGGGACAGGGCAACAATGAGCAGTTCTTC. It codes for CASTVGQGNNEQFF.

The chain links TRBV4-2 to TRBJ2-6, with 9 nucleotides matching TRBD1. The CDR3 totals 20 residues. The J segment lost 0 bases and the V segment lost 0 bases, leaving 9 bases of the junction unmatched. Germline CDR1 reads LGHNA; CDR2 reads YNFKEQ. The CDR3 loop is CASSQEGWDRAYSGANVLTF. Written as DNA, the CDR3 is TGTGCCAGCAGCCAAGAGGGCTGGGACAGGGCTTACTCTGGGGCCAACGTCCTGACTTTC.

The chain's CDR3 is CASSLSRGRGYGYTF. The CDR3 coding sequence is TGTGCCAGCAGTTTATCTCGAGGAAGGGGGTATGGCTACACCTTC. The chain uses TRBV27 and TRBJ1-2; TRBD1 might be the D (6 bases). The CDR3 is 15 residues long. The V gene lost 0 bases and the J gene lost 5 bases, with 13 bases spanning the gap. Germline values: CDR1 MNHEY, CDR2 SMNVEV (reference sequence).

The count of this clone is one. This chain joins TRBV10-2 and TRBJ2-2, with D possibly matching TRBD1 (6 bases). The CDR3 runs to 13 residues. Per the germline V gene, CDR1 is WSHSY and CDR2 is SAAADI. The V end was cut by 9 bases, the J end by 3 bases, with 11 bases between. This CDR3 is CASGTTYTGELFF. DNA of the CDR3: TGCGCCAGTGGGACAACATACACCGGGGAGCTGTTTTTT.

The rearrangement uses TRBV9 and TRBJ2-3; 7 positions match TRBD2. CDR3 size: 16 residues. Trimming took 0 bases from V and 5 from J; bases not matched to a gene: 9. Germline V CDR1 and CDR2: SGDLS, YYNGEE. CDR3 sequence: CASSVEVAGEEDTQYF. The CDR3 DNA follows: TGTGCCAGCAGCGTAGAGGTCGCGGGAGAGGAAGATACGCAGTATTTT.

The rearrangement uses TRBV6-5 and TRBJ1-2; D possibly corresponds to TRBD1 (5 bases). This CDR3 spans 14 amino acids. Trimming removed 5 bases at V and 5 bases at J, with 15 bases between. Germline V lookup: CDR1 MNHEY, CDR2 SVGAGI. The CDR3 sequence: CASSRTLGPYGYTF. CDR3 bases: TGTGCCAGCAGTCGAACTCTGGGGCCTTATGGCTACACCTTC.

This rearrangement joins TRBV5-1 to TRBJ2-3; a possible D gene is TRBD2 (6 bases). V gave up 6 bases and J gave up 0 bases, with 8 bases separating them. Germline V gives CDR1 SGHRS, CDR2 YFSETQ. The CDR3 runs 13 residues. CDR3 in amino acids: CASKEGSTDTQYF. The CDR3 DNA sequence: TGCGCCAGCAAGGAGGGAAGCACAGATACGCAGTATTTT. The variable domain in full, with the rest retrieved from reference TRBV5-1 and TRBJ2-3, is KAGVTQTPRYLIKTRGQQVTLSCSPISGHRSVSWYQQTPGQGLQFLFEYFSETQRNKGNFPGRFSGRQFSNSRSEMNVSTLELGDSALYLCASKEGSTDTQYFGPGTRLTVL.

Written as DNA, the CDR3 is TGTGCCAGCAGCACTCTTAGCTATGGCTACACCTTC. Amino acid sequence: CASSTLSYGYTF. The chain combines TRBV13 with TRBJ1-2, with D hard to call. Trimming removed 5 bases from V and 4 bases from J, with 8 bases in between. Germline loops: CDR1 PRHDT, CDR2 FYEKMQ (reference sequence). CDR3 size: 12 residues.

V gene TRBV9 combines with J gene TRBJ2-3; D not resolved. Trimming pared 4 bases from V and 4 bases from J, leaving 16 bases between. This CDR3 is built from 15 residues. The germline gives CDR1 SGDLS, CDR2 YYNGEE. CDR3 amino acids: CASSISPALADTQYF. CDR3 nucleotides: TGTGCCAGCAGCATATCGCCAGCGTTGGCAGATACGCAGTATTTT.

This rearrangement joins TRBV28 to TRBJ2-1; D possibly corresponds to TRBD2 (5 bases). This CDR3 has 12 amino acids. V was trimmed by 8 bases and J by 6 bases, leaving 11 bases between them. Germline CDR1 MDHEN, CDR2 SYDVKM. The CDR3 DNA reads as TGTGCCAGCGGGAGAATCGCCAATGAGCAGTTCTTC. It yields the protein CASGRIANEQFF.

The V gene is TRBV18, the J gene TRBJ1-2; D is unclear. The V end lost 0 bases, the J end lost 3 bases, and 8 bases lay between the germline ends. Germline CDR1 and CDR2: KGHSH and LQKENI. This CDR3 contains 14 residues. CDR3 region: CASSPPPRDYGYTF. The CDR3 coding sequence is TGTGCCAGCTCACCACCTCCCCGGGACTATGGCTACACCTTC.

This chain joins TRBV2 and TRBJ2-5, with 11 bases lining up with TRBD2. V was clipped by 4 bases and J by 4 bases; unmatched bases: 2. The CDR3 loop spans 14 amino acids. Per germline, CDR1 SNHLY and CDR2 FYNNEI. CDR3 nucleotide sequence: TGTGCCAGCAGTGGGCTAGCGGGAGGAGAGACCCAGTACTTC. Its protein product is CASSGLAGGETQYF.

This clone showed up just a few times. This chain connects TRBV30 to TRBJ1-5; perhaps TRBD1 as D (5 bases). This CDR3 region has 15 residues. Between the trimmed V and J ends, which lost 3 bases and 5 bases, there was a span of 17 bases. Germline CDR1 reads GTSNPN; CDR2 reads SVGIG (reference sequence). The CDR3 loop reads CAWRFSRVSDQPQHF. The CDR3 DNA is TGTGCCTGGAGGTTCTCCAGGGTCAGCGATCAGCCCCAGCATTTT.

The genes are TRBV5-6 and TRBJ2-7; TRBD1 matches 10 bases. This CDR3 has 14 amino acids. V shed 4 bases and J 5 bases; nucleotides not matched to a gene: 6. The germline CDR1 and CDR2 sequences are SGHDT and YYEEEE. DNA for the CDR3: TGTGCCAGCAGCCCCGGGACAGGGGTAGACGAGCAGTACTTC. Translated: CASSPGTGVDEQYF.

The chain uses TRBV7-2 and TRBJ1-1; 8 bases agree with TRBD1. Unmatched junction bases numbered 11, after V lost 2 bases and J lost 6 bases. The CDR3 is 16 amino acids. The germline V gene has CDR1 SGHTA and CDR2 FQGNSA. The CDR3 sequence is CASSLMVRTGRAEAFF. The DNA of the CDR3 is TGTGCCAGCAGCTTAATGGTGCGGACAGGGAGAGCTGAAGCTTTCTTT.

The chain is built from TRBV7-9 and TRBJ2-1; 7 bases line up with TRBD1. In germline, CDR1 is SEHNR, CDR2 FQNEAQ (reference sequence). The J segment lost 12 bases and the V segment lost 2 bases, leaving 10 bases of the junction unmatched. This CDR3 spans 14 amino acids. This CDR3 reads CASSLSGRTGGQFF. For the CDR3, the DNA is TGTGCCAGCAGCTTATCCGGTCGGACAGGAGGGCAGTTCTTC.

The chain is built from TRBV27 and TRBJ2-7, with D possibly matching TRBD2 (7 bases). CDR3 length: 14 residues. Trimming cost V 4 bases and J 6 bases, with 16 bases left between them. Looked up from germline, CDR1 is MNHEY and CDR2 is SMNVEV (reference sequence). Written as DNA, the CDR3 is TGTGCCAGCAGTTCACAGGGACTACTCGCCGAGCAGTACTTC. This encodes CASSSQGLLAEQYF.

The chain couples TRBV5-4 to TRBJ2-3, with TRBD2 matching over 8 bases. The V and J ends lost 4 bases and 6 bases, in that order; junction bases with no gene match: 7. This CDR3 spans 14 amino acids. Germline CDR1 reads SGHNT; CDR2 reads YYREEE (reference sequence). CDR3 protein: CASSEGTSFDTQYF. In DNA form, the CDR3 reads TGTGCCAGCAGCGAGGGGACTAGTTTCGATACGCAGTATTTT.

This clone was seen just once. The rearrangement links TRBV13 to TRBJ2-2; TRBD2 is a possible D gene (7 bases). Per the germline V gene, CDR1 is PRHDT and CDR2 is FYEKMQ (reference sequence). CDR3 length equals 18 residues. With 4 bases removed from V and 0 bases from J, the gap between germline ends came to 18 bases. CDR3 nucleotides: TGTGCCAGCAGCTCCCCACTTGCGGGGGCTGCGAACACCGGGGAGCTGTTTTTT. Its translation: CASSSPLAGAANTGELFF.